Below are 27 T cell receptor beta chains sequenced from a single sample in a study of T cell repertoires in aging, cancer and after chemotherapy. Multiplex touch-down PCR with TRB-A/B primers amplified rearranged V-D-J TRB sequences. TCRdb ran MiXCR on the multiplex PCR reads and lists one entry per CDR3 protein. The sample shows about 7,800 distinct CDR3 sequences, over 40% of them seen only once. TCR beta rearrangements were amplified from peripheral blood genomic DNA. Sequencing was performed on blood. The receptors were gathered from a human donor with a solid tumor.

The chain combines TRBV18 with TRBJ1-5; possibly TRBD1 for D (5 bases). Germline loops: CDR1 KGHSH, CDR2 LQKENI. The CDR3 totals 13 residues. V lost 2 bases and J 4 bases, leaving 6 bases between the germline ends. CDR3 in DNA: TGTGCCAGCTCACCAGACAGAAATCAGCCCCAGCATTTT. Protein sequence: CASSPDRNQPQHF.

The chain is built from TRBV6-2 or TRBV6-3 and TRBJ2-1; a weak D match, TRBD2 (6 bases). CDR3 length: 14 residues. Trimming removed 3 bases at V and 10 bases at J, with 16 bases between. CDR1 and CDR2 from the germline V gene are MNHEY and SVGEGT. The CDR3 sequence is CASSYGGNGGEQFF. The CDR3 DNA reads TGTGCCAGCAGTTATGGCGGGAACGGCGGGGAGCAGTTCTTC.

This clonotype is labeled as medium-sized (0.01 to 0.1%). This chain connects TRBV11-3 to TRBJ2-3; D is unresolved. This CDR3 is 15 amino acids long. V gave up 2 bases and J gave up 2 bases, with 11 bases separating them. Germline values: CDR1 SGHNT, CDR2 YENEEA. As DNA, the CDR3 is TGTGCCAGCAGCTTAATACGGAAGTACACAGATACGCAGTATTTT. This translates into CASSLIRKYTDTQYF.

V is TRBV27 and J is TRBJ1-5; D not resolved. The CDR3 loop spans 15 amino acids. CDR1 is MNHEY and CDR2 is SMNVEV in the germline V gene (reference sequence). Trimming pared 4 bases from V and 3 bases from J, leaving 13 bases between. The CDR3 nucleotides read TGTGCCAGCAGTTCCGGGCAGAGAATCAATCAGCCCCAGCATTTT. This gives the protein CASSSGQRINQPQHF.

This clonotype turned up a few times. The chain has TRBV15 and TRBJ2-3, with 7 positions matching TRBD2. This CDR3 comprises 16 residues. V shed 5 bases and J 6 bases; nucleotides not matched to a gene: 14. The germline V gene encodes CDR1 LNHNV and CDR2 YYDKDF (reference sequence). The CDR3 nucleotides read TGTGCCACCAGCGGGCGCGGGCGGGGGATCGGTGATACGCAGTATTTT. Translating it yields CATSGRGRGIGDTQYF.

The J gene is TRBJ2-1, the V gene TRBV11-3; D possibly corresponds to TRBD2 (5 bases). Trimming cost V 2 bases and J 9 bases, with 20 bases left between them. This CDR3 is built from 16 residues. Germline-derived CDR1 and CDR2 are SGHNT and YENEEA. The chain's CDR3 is CASSLKLWLESGEQFF. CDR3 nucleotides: TGTGCCAGCAGCTTAAAATTGTGGCTAGAAAGCGGTGAGCAGTTCTTC.

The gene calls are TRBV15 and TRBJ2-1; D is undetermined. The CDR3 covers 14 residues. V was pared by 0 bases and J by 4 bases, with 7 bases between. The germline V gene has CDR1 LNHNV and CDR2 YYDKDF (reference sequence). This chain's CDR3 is CATSRDIGYNEQFF. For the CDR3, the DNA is TGTGCCACCAGCAGAGATATCGGTTACAATGAGCAGTTCTTC.

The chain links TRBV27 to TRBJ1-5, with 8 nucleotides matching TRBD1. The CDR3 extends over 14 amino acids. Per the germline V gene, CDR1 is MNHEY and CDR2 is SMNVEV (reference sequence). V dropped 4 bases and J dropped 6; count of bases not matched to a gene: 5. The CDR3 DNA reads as TGTGCCAGCAGTTCCTCAGGGGGCTTTCAGCCCCAGCATTTT. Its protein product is CASSSSGGFQPQHF.

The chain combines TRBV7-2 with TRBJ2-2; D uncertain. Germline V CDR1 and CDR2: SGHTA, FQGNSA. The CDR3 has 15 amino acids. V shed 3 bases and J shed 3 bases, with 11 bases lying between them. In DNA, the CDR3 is TGTGCCAGCAGCTTTCAACAGTTAGACACCGGGGAGCTGTTTTTT. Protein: CASSFQQLDTGELFF. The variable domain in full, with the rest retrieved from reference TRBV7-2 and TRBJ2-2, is GAGVSQSPSNKVTEKGKDVELRCDPISGHTALYWYRQSLGQGLEFLIYFQGNSAPDKSGLPSDRFSAERTGGSVSTLTIQRTQQEDSAVYLCASSFQQLDTGELFFGEGSRLTVL.

This CDR3 is CASRGVLFGNTIYF. Here the CDR3 DNA reads TGTGCCAGCAGGGGCGTTCTGTTTGGAAACACCATATATTTT. The chain is built from TRBV6-5 and TRBJ1-3, with no clear D. Germline-derived CDR1 and CDR2 are MNHEY and SVGAGI. Trimming took off 6 bases at V and 3 bases at J, with 12 bases between the two ends. The CDR3 totals 14 residues.

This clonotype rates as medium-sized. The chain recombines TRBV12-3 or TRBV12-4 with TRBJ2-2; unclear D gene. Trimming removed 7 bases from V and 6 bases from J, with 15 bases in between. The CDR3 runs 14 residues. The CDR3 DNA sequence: TGTGCCAGCAACCCCCGTGAGGTAGCCGGGGAGCTGTTTTTT. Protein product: CASNPREVAGELFF.

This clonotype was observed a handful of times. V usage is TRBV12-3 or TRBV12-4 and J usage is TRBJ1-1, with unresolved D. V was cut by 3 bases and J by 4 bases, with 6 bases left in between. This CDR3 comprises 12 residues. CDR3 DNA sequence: TGTGCCAGCAGTTTTGTGGGCACTGAAGCTTTCTTT. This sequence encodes CASSFVGTEAFF.

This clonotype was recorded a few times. This CDR3 reads CASSSWTGLSGANVLTF. In DNA, the CDR3 is TGTGCCAGCAGTTCCTGGACAGGTCTCTCTGGGGCCAACGTCCTGACTTTC. The chain joins TRBV27 to TRBJ2-6; 7 bases are a match to TRBD1. The germline V gene has CDR1 MNHEY and CDR2 SMNVEV (reference sequence). CDR3 size: 17 residues. The V gene end was trimmed by 4 bases and the J gene end by 0 bases; junction bases not matched to a gene: 6.

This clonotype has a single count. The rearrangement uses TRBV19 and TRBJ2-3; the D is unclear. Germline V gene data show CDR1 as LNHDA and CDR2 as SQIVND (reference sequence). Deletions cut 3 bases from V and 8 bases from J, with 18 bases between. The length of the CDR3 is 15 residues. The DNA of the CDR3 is TGTGCCAGTAGTATGGGTCCTTCCGACCGGGTTACGCAGTATTTT. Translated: CASSMGPSDRVTQYF.

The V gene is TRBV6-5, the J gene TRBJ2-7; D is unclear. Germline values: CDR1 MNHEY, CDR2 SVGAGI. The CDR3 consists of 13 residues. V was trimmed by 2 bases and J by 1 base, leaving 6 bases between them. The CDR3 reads CASSYASSYEQYF. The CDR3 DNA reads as TGTGCCAGCAGTTACGCGAGTTCCTACGAGCAGTACTTC.

As DNA, the CDR3 is TGTGCCAGCAGTTACGCGGGGGTGGGCGAAAAACTGTTTTTT. This sequence encodes CASSYAGVGEKLFF. J is TRBJ1-4 and V is TRBV6-5; D is perhaps TRBD1 (5 bases). V gave up 2 bases and J gave up 8 bases, with 12 bases separating them. The CDR3 runs 14 residues. CDR1 is MNHEY, CDR2 SVGAGI, per germline.

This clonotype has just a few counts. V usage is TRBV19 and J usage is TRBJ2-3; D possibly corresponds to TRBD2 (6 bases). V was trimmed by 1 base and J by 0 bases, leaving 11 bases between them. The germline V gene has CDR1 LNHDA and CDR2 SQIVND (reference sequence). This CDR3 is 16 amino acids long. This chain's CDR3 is CASSIASGPSTDTQYF. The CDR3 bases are TGTGCCAGTAGTATAGCCAGCGGGCCTAGCACAGATACGCAGTATTTT.

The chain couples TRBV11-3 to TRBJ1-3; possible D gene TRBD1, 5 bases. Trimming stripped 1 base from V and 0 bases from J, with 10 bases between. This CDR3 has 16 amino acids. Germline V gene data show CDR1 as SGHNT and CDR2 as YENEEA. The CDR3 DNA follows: TGTGCCAGCAGCTTAGTGGGAGGACACTCTGGAAACACCATATATTTT. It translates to CASSLVGGHSGNTIYF.

CDR3 nucleotide sequence: TGCAGCGTGAGGGGGACTAGCGGGGGCTACGAGCAGTACTTC. Translated, it gives CSVRGTSGGYEQYF. V is TRBV29-1 and J is TRBJ2-7; 14 positions agree with TRBD2. CDR3 length equals 14 residues. V lost 6 bases and J lost 3; bases outside the gene matches: 4. Germline V gene lookup returns CDR1 SQVTM and CDR2 ANQGSEA.

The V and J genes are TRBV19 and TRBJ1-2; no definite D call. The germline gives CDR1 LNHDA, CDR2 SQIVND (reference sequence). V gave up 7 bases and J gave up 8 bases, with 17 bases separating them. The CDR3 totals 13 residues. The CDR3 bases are TGTGCCAGTACACTGAGGCGGGAGAGAGGCTACACCTTC. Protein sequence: CASTLRRERGYTF.

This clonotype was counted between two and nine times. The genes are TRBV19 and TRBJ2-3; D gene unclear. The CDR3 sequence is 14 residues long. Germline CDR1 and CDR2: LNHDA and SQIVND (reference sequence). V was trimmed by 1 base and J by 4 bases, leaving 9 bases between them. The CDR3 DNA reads TGTGCCAGTAGTATAGCAGCCATTTCAGATACGCAGTATTTT. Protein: CASSIAAISDTQYF. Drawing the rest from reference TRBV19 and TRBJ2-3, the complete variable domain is DGGITQSPKYLFRKEGQNVTLSCEQNLNHDAMYWYRQDPGQGLRLIYYSQIVNDFQKGDIAEGYSVSREKKESFPLTVTSAQKNPTAFYLCASSIAAISDTQYFGPGTRLTVL.

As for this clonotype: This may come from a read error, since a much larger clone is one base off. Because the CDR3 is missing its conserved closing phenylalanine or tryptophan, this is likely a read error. The CDR3 loop is CSVVGLTNYGYTI. CDR3 sequence (DNA): TGCAGCGTGGTAGGTCTGACTAACTATGGCTACACCATC. The chain recombines TRBV29-1 with TRBJ1-2; no clear D gene. The V end was cut by 6 bases, the J end by 0 bases, with 11 bases between. CDR3 length: 13 residues. Looked up from germline, CDR1 is SQVTM and CDR2 is ANQGSEA.

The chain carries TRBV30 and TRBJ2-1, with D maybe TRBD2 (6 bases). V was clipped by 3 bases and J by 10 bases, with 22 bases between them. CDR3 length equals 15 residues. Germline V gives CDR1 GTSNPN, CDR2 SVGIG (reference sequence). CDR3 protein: CAWRRDWPQEGEQFF. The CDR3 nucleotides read TGTGCCTGGAGAAGGGACTGGCCCCAGGAGGGGGAGCAGTTCTTC.

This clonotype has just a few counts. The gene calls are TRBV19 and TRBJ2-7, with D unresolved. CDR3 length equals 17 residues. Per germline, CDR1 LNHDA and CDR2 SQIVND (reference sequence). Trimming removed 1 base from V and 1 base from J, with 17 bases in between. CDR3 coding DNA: TGTGCCAGTAGTATAGTCGCCTTGGAGACACCGTCCTACGAGCAGTACTTC. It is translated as CASSIVALETPSYEQYF.

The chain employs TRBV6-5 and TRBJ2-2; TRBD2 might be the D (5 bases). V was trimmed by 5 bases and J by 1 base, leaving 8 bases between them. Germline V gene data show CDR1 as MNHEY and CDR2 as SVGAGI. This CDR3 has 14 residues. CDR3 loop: CASSPGLNTGELFF. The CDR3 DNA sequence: TGTGCCAGCAGTCCCGGACTGAACACCGGGGAGCTGTTTTTT.

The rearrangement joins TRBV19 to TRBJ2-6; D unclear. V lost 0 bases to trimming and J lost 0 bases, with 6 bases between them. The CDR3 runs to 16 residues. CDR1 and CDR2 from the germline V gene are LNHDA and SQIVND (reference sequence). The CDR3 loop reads CASSIEAHSGANVLTF. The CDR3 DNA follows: TGTGCCAGTAGTATAGAAGCCCACTCTGGGGCCAACGTCCTGACTTTC. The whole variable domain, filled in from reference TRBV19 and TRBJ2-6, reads DGGITQSPKYLFRKEGQNVTLSCEQNLNHDAMYWYRQDPGQGLRLIYYSQIVNDFQKGDIAEGYSVSREKKESFPLTVTSAQKNPTAFYLCASSIEAHSGANVLTFGAGSRLTVL.

In DNA, the CDR3 is TGCGCCAGCAGCTTGGCAGCTATTGGGGCCAACGTCCTGACTTTC. This codes for CASSLAAIGANVLTF. J is TRBJ2-6 and V is TRBV5-1; D is undetermined. Trimming pared 0 bases from V and 3 bases from J, leaving 7 bases between. This CDR3 is 15 amino acids long. The germline gives CDR1 SGHRS, CDR2 YFSETQ. The entire variable domain, with the rest obtained from reference TRBV5-1 and TRBJ2-6, is as follows: KAGVTQTPRYLIKTRGQQVTLSCSPISGHRSVSWYQQTPGQGLQFLFEYFSETQRNKGNFPGRFSGRQFSNSRSEMNVSTLELGDSALYLCASSLAAIGANVLTFGAGSRLTVL.